The 10 T cell receptor beta chains below all came from one sample that was sequenced in a study of blood T cells in healthy people across ages. The use of a sample-barcoded 5' primer and a J-beta primer mix characterized a second PCR of about 7 to 12 cycles. TCRdb redid the calling of the 5' RACE reads with MiXCR, one entry per CDR3 protein. The sample includes some 640,000 distinct CDR3 sequences, 49% of them seen just once. The sample taken for sequencing was blood. These TCRs come from a woman in her fifties or sixties in good health.

Here the CDR3 reads CASIDRGLSYEQYF. The CDR3, as DNA: TGCGCCAGCATCGACAGGGGTTTATCCTACGAGCAGTACTTC. The chain is built from TRBV5-1 and TRBJ2-7; the match to TRBD1 covers 8 bases. Germline V gives CDR1 SGHRS, CDR2 YFSETQ. The trim removed 6 bases at V and 1 base at J, leaving 6 bases unmatched. The CDR3 loop spans 14 amino acids.

V gene TRBV7-2 combines with J gene TRBJ1-6; TRBD1 is a possible D gene (5 bases). The V end was cut by 1 base, the J end by 10 bases, with 11 bases between. The CDR3 covers 14 residues. Germline-derived CDR1 and CDR2 are SGHTA and FQGNSA. CDR3 protein: CASSLGRVGSPLHF. CDR3 nucleotides: TGTGCCAGCAGCTTAGGCAGGGTTGGGTCACCCCTCCACTTT.

This clonotype was seen a few times. This sequence joins TRBV27 and TRBJ1-4; 7 bases align to TRBD1. The CDR3 length is 15 residues. In germline, CDR1 is MNHEY, CDR2 SMNVEV (reference sequence). Trimming removed 4 bases from V and 5 bases from J; junction bases left unmatched: 7. The CDR3 coding sequence is TGTGCCAGCAGTTCCCGACAGGGAGGGAATGAAAAACTGTTTTTT. Amino acids: CASSSRQGGNEKLFF.

This clonotype was observed a single time. This CDR3 reads CASSPRDRGGFRNEQFF. CDR3 DNA sequence: TGTGCCAGCAGTCCGCGGGACAGGGGGGGATTTCGCAATGAGCAGTTCTTC. J is TRBJ2-1 and V is TRBV27, with 11 bases lining up with TRBD1. The V and J ends lost 5 bases and 6 bases, in that order; junction bases with no gene match: 12. The CDR3 runs 17 residues. The germline V gene encodes CDR1 MNHEY and CDR2 SMNVEV (reference sequence).

The chain carries TRBV6-2 or TRBV6-3 and TRBJ2-2; tentatively, D is TRBD2 (6 bases). Germline CDR1 reads MNHEY; CDR2 reads SVGEGT. This CDR3 region has 13 residues. Trimming took 9 bases from V and 3 from J, leaving 11 bases between them. CDR3 in amino acids: CASGTGDTGELFF. The CDR3, as DNA: TGTGCCAGTGGTACGGGGGACACCGGGGAGCTGTTTTTT.

A word on this clonotype: The junction shows a germline mismatch at one end, possibly a read error. The chain is built from TRBV10-3 and TRBJ2-5; TRBD2 matches 11 bases. This CDR3 has 16 residues. Looked up from germline, CDR1 is ENHRY and CDR2 is SYGVKD. The chain's CDR3 is CVISEVTSGSVDEQYF. The CDR3 DNA sequence: TGTGTCATCAGTGAGGTTACTAGCGGGAGTGTGGATGAGCAGTACTTC.

A word on this clonotype: A much larger clone differs by one base, so this may be a read error. The rearrangement uses TRBV7-2 and TRBJ2-7; D perhaps matches TRBD2 (6 bases). The germline CDR1 and CDR2 sequences are SGHTA and FQGNSA. CDR3 size: 15 residues. Trimming left V 3 bases short and J 10 bases short, with 22 bases between. The CDR3 spells CASSLQGGNQEAQYF. The CDR3 DNA reads TGTGCCAGCAGCTTGCAAGGCGGGAACCAAGAGGCCCAGTACTTC.

Remarks on this clonotype: At one end, the junction sequence differs from germline, possibly due to a read error. The chain joins TRBV4-1 to TRBJ1-6; D is uncertain. There are 14 residues in the CDR3. Germline V gene data show CDR1 as MGHRA and CDR2 as YSYEKL. The CDR3 loop is CASNQGLIASPLHF. Written as DNA, the CDR3 is TGCGCCAGCAACCAAGGGTTGATCGCTTCACCCCTCCACTTT.

Points on this clonotype: Given a much more abundant clone one base away, this may be a read error. The chain links TRBV30 to TRBJ1-2; the D is unclear. Looked up from germline, CDR1 is GTSNPN and CDR2 is SVGIG (reference sequence). This CDR3 has 11 residues. The CDR3 spells CAGSVQRDYTF. The CDR3 DNA follows: TGTGCCGGGAGTGTACAGCGAGACTACACCTTC.

The chain joins TRBV29-1 to TRBJ2-5; 11 positions agree with TRBD2. Per germline, CDR1 SQVTM and CDR2 ANQGSEA. There are 15 residues in the CDR3. With V trimmed by 6 bases and J by 9 bases, 15 bases remained unmatched. In DNA, the CDR3 is TGCAGCGTGGAGGGTACGACTAGCGGGAAGGGGCCCCAGTACTTC. Encoded protein: CSVEGTTSGKGPQYF.